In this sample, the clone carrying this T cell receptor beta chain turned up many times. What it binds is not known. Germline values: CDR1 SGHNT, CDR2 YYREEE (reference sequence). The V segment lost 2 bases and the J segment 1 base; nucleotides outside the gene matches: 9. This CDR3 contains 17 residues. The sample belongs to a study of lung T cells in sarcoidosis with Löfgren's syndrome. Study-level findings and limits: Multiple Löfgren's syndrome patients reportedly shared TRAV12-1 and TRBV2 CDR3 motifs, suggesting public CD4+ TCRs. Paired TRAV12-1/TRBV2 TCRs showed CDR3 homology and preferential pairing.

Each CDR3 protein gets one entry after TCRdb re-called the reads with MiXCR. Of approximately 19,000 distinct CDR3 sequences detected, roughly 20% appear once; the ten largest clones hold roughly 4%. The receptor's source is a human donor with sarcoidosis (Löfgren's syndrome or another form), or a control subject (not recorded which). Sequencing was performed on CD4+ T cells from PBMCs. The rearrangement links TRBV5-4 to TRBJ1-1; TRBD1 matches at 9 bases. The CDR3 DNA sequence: TGTGCCAGCAGCTTCGGGACAGGGTTTTCGCGGAACACTGAAGCTTTCTTT. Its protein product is CASSFGTGFSRNTEAFF.